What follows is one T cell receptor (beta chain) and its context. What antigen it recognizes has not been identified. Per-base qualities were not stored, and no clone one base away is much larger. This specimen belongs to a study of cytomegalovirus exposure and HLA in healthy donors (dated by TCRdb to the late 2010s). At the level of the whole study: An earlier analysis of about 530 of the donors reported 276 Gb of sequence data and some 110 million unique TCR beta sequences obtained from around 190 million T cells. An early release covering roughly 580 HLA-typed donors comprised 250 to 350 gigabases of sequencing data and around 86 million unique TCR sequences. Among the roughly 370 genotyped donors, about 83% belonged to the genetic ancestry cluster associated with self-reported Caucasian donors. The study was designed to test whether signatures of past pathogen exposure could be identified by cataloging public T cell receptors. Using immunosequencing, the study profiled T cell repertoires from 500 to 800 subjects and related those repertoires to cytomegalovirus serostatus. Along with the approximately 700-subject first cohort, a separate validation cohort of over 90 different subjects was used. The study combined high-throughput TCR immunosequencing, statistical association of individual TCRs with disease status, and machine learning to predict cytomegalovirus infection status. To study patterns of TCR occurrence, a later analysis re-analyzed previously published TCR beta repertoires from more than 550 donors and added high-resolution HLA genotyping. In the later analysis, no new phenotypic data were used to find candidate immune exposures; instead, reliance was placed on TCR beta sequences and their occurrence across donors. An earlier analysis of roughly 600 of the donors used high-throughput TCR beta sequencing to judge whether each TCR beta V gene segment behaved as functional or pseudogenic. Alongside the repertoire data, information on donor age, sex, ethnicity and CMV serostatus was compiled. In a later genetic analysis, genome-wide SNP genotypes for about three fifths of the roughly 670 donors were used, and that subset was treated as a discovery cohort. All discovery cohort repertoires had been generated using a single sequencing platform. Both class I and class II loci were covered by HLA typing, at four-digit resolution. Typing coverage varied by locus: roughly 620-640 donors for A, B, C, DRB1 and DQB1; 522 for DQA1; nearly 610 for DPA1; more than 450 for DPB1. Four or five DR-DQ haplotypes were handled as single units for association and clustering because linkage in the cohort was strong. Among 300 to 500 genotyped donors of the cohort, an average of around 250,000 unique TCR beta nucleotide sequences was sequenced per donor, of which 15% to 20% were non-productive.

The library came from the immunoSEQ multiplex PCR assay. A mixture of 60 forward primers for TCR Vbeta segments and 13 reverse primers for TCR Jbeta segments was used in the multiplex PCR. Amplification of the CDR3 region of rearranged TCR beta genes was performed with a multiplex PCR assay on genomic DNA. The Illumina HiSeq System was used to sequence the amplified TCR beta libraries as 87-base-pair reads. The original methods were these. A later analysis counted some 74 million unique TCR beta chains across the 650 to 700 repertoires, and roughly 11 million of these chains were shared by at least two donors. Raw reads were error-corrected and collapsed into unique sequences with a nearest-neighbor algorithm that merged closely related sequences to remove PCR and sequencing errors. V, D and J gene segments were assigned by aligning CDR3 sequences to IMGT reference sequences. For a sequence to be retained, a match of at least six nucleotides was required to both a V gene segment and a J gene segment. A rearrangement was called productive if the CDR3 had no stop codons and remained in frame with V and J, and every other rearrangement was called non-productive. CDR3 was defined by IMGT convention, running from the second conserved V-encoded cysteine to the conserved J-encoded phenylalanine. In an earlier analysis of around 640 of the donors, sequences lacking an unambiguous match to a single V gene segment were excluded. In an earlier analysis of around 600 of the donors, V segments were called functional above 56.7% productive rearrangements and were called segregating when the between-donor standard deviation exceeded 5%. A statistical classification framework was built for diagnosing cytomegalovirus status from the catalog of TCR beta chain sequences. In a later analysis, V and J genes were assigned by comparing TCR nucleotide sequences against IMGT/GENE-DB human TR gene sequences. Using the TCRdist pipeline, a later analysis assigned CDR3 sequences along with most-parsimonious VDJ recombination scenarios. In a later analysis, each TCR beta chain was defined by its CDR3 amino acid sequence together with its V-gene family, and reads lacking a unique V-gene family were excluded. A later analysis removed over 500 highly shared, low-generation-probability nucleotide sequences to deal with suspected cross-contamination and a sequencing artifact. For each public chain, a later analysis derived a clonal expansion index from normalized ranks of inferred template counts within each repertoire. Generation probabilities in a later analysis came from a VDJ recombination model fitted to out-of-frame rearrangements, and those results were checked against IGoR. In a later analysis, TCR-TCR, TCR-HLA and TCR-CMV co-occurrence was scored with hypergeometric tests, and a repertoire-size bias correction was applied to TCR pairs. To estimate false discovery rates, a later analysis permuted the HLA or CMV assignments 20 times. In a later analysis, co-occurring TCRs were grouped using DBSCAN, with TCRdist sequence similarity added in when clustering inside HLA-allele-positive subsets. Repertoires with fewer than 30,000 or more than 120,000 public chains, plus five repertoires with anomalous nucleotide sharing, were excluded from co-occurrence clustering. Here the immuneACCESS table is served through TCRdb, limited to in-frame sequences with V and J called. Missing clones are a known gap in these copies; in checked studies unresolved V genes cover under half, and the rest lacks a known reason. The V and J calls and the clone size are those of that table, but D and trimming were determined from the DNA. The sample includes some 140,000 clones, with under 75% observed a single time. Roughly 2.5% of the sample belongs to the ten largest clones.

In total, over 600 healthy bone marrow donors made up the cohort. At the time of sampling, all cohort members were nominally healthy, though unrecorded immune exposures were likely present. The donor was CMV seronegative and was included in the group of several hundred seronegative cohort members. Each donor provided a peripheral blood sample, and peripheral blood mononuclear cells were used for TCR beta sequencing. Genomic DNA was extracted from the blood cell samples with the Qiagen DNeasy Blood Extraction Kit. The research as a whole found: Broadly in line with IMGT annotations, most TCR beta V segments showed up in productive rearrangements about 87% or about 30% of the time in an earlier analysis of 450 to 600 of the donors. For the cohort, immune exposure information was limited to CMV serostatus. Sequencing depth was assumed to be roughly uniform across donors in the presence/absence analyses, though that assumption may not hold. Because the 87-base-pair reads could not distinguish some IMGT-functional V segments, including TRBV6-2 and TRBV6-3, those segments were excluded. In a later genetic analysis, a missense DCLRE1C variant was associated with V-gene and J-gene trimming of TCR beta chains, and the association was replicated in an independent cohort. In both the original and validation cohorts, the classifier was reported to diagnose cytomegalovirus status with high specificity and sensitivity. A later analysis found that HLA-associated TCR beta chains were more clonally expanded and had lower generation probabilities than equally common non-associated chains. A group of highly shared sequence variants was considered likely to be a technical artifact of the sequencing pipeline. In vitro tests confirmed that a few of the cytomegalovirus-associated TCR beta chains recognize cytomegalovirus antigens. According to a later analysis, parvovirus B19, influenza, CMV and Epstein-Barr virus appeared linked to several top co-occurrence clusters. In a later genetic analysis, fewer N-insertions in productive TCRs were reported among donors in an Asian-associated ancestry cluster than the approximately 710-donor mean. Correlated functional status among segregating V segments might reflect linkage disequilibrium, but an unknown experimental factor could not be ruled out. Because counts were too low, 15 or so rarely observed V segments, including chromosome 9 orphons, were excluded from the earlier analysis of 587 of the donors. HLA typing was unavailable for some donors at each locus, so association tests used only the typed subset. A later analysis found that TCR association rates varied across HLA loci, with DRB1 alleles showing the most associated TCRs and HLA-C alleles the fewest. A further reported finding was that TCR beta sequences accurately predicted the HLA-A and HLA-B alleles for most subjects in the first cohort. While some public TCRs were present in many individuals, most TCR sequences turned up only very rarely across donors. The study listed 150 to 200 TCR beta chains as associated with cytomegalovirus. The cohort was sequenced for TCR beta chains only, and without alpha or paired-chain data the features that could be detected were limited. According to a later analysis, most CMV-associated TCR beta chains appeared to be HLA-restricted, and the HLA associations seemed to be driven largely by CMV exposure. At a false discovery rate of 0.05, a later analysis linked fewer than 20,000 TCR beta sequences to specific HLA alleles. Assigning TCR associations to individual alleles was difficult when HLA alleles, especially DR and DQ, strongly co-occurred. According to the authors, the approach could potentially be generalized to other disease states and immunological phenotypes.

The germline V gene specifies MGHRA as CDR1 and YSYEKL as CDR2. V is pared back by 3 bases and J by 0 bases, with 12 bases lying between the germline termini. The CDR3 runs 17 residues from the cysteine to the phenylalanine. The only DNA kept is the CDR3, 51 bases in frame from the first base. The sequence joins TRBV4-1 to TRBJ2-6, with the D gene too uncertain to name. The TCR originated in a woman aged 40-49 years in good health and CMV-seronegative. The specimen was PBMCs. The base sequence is TGCGCCAGCAGCCATGGCAGTCCAAGCTCTGGGGCCAACGTCCTGACTTTC. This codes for CASSHGSPSSGANVLTF.